These T cell receptor beta chains were read from a single sample in a study of beta chain features in type 1 diabetes. Clones were read by immunoSEQ multiplex PCR, and TCRdb kept only the in-frame ones, dropping some. There are approximately 100,000 clones in the sample; less than 40% occur only once, and 0.06% to 0.075% lies in the top ten. The specimen sequenced was stem cell memory CD4+ T cells from blood. These receptor sequences come from a young woman in good health. Each CDR3 is given with its conserved first and last residue. The D gene is left open where the match is weak. Rows give clone size only sometimes, using once, few, many, or a class for an expanded clone.

j_call: TRBJ1-1; clone_size: few; v_call: TRBV7-9; d_call: TRBD1; cdr3_aa: CASSLSTGGTEAFF; cdr3_nt: TGTGCCAGCAGCTTATCTACAGGGGGGACTGAAGCTTTCTTT
j_call: TRBJ1-5; clone_size: .; v_call: TRBV6-5; d_call: .; cdr3_aa: CASRPRNSNQPQHF; cdr3_nt: TGTGCCAGCAGACCCAGGAATAGCAATCAGCCCCAGCATTTT
j_call: TRBJ2-3; clone_size: .; v_call: TRBV9; d_call: TRBD2; cdr3_aa: CASSVLSSGVSDTQYF; cdr3_nt: TGTGCCAGCAGCGTACTCTCTAGCGGAGTATCAGATACGCAGTATTTT
j_call: TRBJ1-2; clone_size: .; v_call: TRBV19; d_call: .; cdr3_aa: CASSIEGLYGYTF; cdr3_nt: TGTGCCAGTAGTATCGAGGGACTCTATGGCTACACCTTC
j_call: TRBJ1-1; clone_size: few; v_call: TRBV14; d_call: TRBD1; cdr3_aa: CASSHGLGQGNTEAFF; cdr3_nt: TGTGCCAGCAGCCACGGCCTGGGACAGGGGAACACTGAAGCTTTCTTT
j_call: TRBJ1-2; clone_size: .; v_call: TRBV2; d_call: .; cdr3_aa: CASRSREGYGYTF; cdr3_nt: TGTGCCAGCAGGTCCCGTGAGGGCTATGGCTACACCTTC
j_call: TRBJ2-7; clone_size: once; v_call: TRBV5-6; d_call: .; cdr3_aa: CASSLSGAGSYEQYF; cdr3_nt: TGTGCCAGCAGCTTGTCAGGGGCCGGGTCCTACGAGCAGTACTTC
j_call: TRBJ2-3; clone_size: .; v_call: TRBV28; d_call: TRBD2; cdr3_aa: CASSLGLAGAADTQYF; cdr3_nt: TGTGCCAGCAGTTTGGGACTAGCGGGAGCGGCAGATACGCAGTATTTT
j_call: TRBJ1-2; clone_size: few; v_call: TRBV9; d_call: .; cdr3_aa: CASSPDRTYGYTF; cdr3_nt: TGTGCCAGCAGTCCCGACAGAACCTATGGCTACACCTTC
j_call: TRBJ2-7; clone_size: .; v_call: TRBV7-8; d_call: TRBD2; cdr3_aa: CASSLGASGMYEQYF; cdr3_nt: TGTGCCAGCAGCTTAGGCGCCAGCGGGATGTACGAGCAGTACTTC
j_call: TRBJ2-1; clone_size: few; v_call: TRBV7-2; d_call: .; cdr3_aa: CASSSSGSYNEQFF; cdr3_nt: TGTGCCAGCAGCTCAAGCGGGTCATACAATGAGCAGTTCTTC
j_call: TRBJ2-3; clone_size: many; v_call: TRBV29-1; d_call: .; cdr3_aa: CSVGPGNTQYF; cdr3_nt: TGCAGCGTTGGGCCCGGGAATACGCAGTATTTT
j_call: TRBJ2-1; clone_size: .; v_call: TRBV18; d_call: TRBD1; cdr3_aa: CASSWAGTGNNEQFF; cdr3_nt: TGTGCCAGCTCATGGGCCGGGACAGGGAACAATGAGCAGTTCTTC
j_call: TRBJ1-5; clone_size: .; v_call: TRBV27; d_call: .; cdr3_aa: CASNPGGNVGNQPQHF; cdr3_nt: TGTGCCAGCAACCCCGGGGGGAACGTCGGCAATCAGCCCCAGCATTTT
j_call: TRBJ2-3; clone_size: .; v_call: TRBV15; d_call: .; cdr3_aa: CATSRSQTRSDTQYF; cdr3_nt: TGTGCCACCAGCAGATCCCAGACACGGTCAGATACGCAGTATTTT
j_call: TRBJ2-7; clone_size: .; v_call: TRBV7-2; d_call: TRBD2; cdr3_aa: CASSFRLAGDEQYF; cdr3_nt: TGTGCCAGCAGTTTCCGACTAGCGGGAGACGAGCAGTACTTC
j_call: TRBJ1-1; clone_size: .; v_call: TRBV6-1; d_call: TRBD1; cdr3_aa: CASRTGDWITEAFF; cdr3_nt: TGTGCCAGCAGAACAGGGGACTGGATCACTGAAGCTTTCTTT
j_call: TRBJ1-1; clone_size: .; v_call: TRBV18; d_call: .; cdr3_aa: CASSVLRESTEAFF; cdr3_nt: TGTGCCAGCTCAGTGCTGCGGGAATCCACTGAAGCTTTCTTT
j_call: TRBJ1-1; clone_size: .; v_call: TRBV9; d_call: .; cdr3_aa: CASSPRRERRTEAFF; cdr3_nt: TGTGCCAGCAGCCCCCGACGGGAGAGGAGGACTGAAGCTTTCTTT
j_call: TRBJ2-7; clone_size: .; v_call: TRBV19; d_call: .; cdr3_aa: CASSIGEGYEQYF; cdr3_nt: TGTGCCAGTAGTATAGGCGAGGGCTACGAGCAGTACTTC
j_call: TRBJ1-2; clone_size: .; v_call: TRBV28; d_call: .; cdr3_aa: CASRIFDRPYYGYTF; cdr3_nt: TGTGCCAGCAGGATCTTTGACAGACCCTATTATGGCTACACCTTC
j_call: TRBJ2-7; clone_size: few; v_call: TRBV7-2; d_call: TRBD2; cdr3_aa: CASSLSGMSYEQYF; cdr3_nt: TGTGCCAGCAGCCTTAGCGGGATGTCCTACGAGCAGTACTTC
j_call: TRBJ2-7; clone_size: .; v_call: TRBV5-1; d_call: TRBD1; cdr3_aa: CASTRGQGSLGQYF; cdr3_nt: TGCGCCAGCACCCGCGGACAGGGGTCCCTCGGGCAGTACTTC
j_call: TRBJ2-6; clone_size: .; v_call: TRBV5-1; d_call: .; cdr3_aa: CASSLEAAISGANVLTF; cdr3_nt: TGCGCCAGCAGCTTGGAAGCCGCCATTTCTGGGGCCAACGTCCTGACTTTC
j_call: TRBJ2-7; clone_size: .; v_call: TRBV27; d_call: TRBD2; cdr3_aa: CASSPLAGVVVQYF; cdr3_nt: TGTGCCAGCAGTCCCTTAGCGGGAGTTGTAGTGCAGTACTTC
j_call: TRBJ1-2; clone_size: .; v_call: TRBV28; d_call: .; cdr3_aa: CASSLVRGLGYGYTF; cdr3_nt: TGTGCCAGCAGTTTAGTTAGAGGGCTGGGCTATGGCTACACCTTC
j_call: TRBJ2-1; clone_size: .; v_call: TRBV5-1; d_call: TRBD2; cdr3_aa: CASRRTSGTYNEQFF; cdr3_nt: TGCGCCAGCAGGCGGACTAGCGGAACTTACAATGAGCAGTTCTTC
j_call: TRBJ2-1; clone_size: few; v_call: TRBV28; d_call: .; cdr3_aa: CASSLLGLYYNEQFF; cdr3_nt: TGTGCCAGCAGTTTACTTGGGCTGTATTACAATGAGCAGTTCTTC
j_call: TRBJ1-1; clone_size: few; v_call: TRBV5-1; d_call: .; cdr3_aa: CASSGSGLNTEAFF; cdr3_nt: TGCGCCAGCAGCGGCTCAGGGTTGAACACTGAAGCTTTCTTT
j_call: TRBJ2-1; clone_size: .; v_call: TRBV7-2; d_call: TRBD2; cdr3_aa: CASSVREGGYNEQFF; cdr3_nt: TGTGCCAGCAGCGTGCGGGAGGGCGGTTACAATGAGCAGTTCTTC
j_call: TRBJ1-4; clone_size: .; v_call: TRBV7-2; d_call: .; cdr3_aa: CASSSQGGTNEKLFF; cdr3_nt: TGTGCCAGCAGCTCGCAGGGTGGAACTAATGAAAAACTGTTTTTT
j_call: TRBJ2-2; clone_size: .; v_call: TRBV11-1; d_call: TRBD1; cdr3_aa: CASSPYGQANTGELFF; cdr3_nt: TGTGCCAGCAGCCCCTACGGACAGGCGAACACCGGGGAGCTGTTTTTT
j_call: TRBJ1-1; clone_size: .; v_call: TRBV6-6; d_call: TRBD1; cdr3_aa: CASSGRGHLPEAFF; cdr3_nt: TGTGCCAGCAGTGGAAGGGGGCATCTCCCTGAAGCTTTCTTT
j_call: TRBJ2-1; clone_size: .; v_call: TRBV5-4; d_call: TRBD2; cdr3_aa: CASGGEPYNEQFF; cdr3_nt: TGTGCCAGTGGGGGGGAGCCCTACAATGAGCAGTTCTTC
j_call: TRBJ2-4; clone_size: few; v_call: TRBV14; d_call: TRBD2; cdr3_aa: CASSQVGLARAIQYF; cdr3_nt: TGTGCCAGCAGCCAGGTGGGACTAGCACGGGCCATTCAGTACTTC
j_call: TRBJ2-3; clone_size: .; v_call: TRBV5-4; d_call: TRBD2; cdr3_aa: CASSLASGLAETQYF; cdr3_nt: TGTGCCAGCAGCTTAGCCTCTGGACTAGCGGAAACGCAGTATTTT
j_call: TRBJ1-1; clone_size: .; v_call: TRBV11-2; d_call: .; cdr3_aa: CASSSFRDTVLLMNTEAFF; cdr3_nt: TGTGCCAGCAGCTCATTCCGGGACACCGTCCTACTAATGAACACTGAAGCTTTCTTT
j_call: TRBJ2-2; clone_size: few; v_call: TRBV29-1; d_call: TRBD1; cdr3_aa: CSFWDRGTGELFF; cdr3_nt: TGCAGCTTTTGGGACAGGGGGACCGGGGAGCTGTTTTTT
j_call: TRBJ2-7; clone_size: .; v_call: TRBV20-1; d_call: .; cdr3_aa: CSGGVPYEQYF; cdr3_nt: TGCAGCGGCGGGGTGCCCTACGAGCAGTACTTC
j_call: TRBJ2-1; clone_size: .; v_call: TRBV5-1; d_call: .; cdr3_aa: CASSFRGGEGDEQFF; cdr3_nt: TGCGCCAGCAGCTTCCGAGGGGGGGAAGGGGATGAGCAGTTCTTC
j_call: TRBJ1-4; clone_size: .; v_call: TRBV10-2; d_call: TRBD1; cdr3_aa: CASRARTGEGTNEKLFF; cdr3_nt: TGCGCCAGCAGGGCTAGGACAGGAGAAGGGACTAATGAAAAACTGTTTTTT
j_call: TRBJ2-1; clone_size: .; v_call: TRBV11-2; d_call: .; cdr3_aa: CASSSRASSNEQFF; cdr3_nt: TGTGCCAGCAGCTCACGGGCTAGCAGCAATGAGCAGTTCTTC
j_call: TRBJ2-7; clone_size: .; v_call: TRBV7-9; d_call: TRBD1; cdr3_aa: CASSLGPGQGFENEQYF; cdr3_nt: TGTGCCAGCAGCTTAGGTCCTGGACAGGGGTTTGAGAACGAGCAGTACTTC
j_call: TRBJ2-1; clone_size: .; v_call: TRBV4-2; d_call: TRBD2; cdr3_aa: CASSHWTSGHYSYNEQFF; cdr3_nt: TGTGCCAGCAGCCATTGGACTAGCGGGCATTATTCCTACAATGAGCAGTTCTTC
j_call: TRBJ2-2; clone_size: few; v_call: TRBV7-9; d_call: TRBD2; cdr3_aa: CASSTRLAGGTGELFF; cdr3_nt: TGTGCCAGCAGCACGCGACTAGCGGGAGGCACCGGGGAGCTGTTTTTT
j_call: TRBJ2-4; clone_size: few; v_call: TRBV29-1; d_call: TRBD1; cdr3_aa: CSVLTWTGAKNIQYF; cdr3_nt: TGCAGCGTTCTCACCTGGACAGGTGCCAAAAACATTCAGTACTTC
j_call: TRBJ1-3; clone_size: .; v_call: TRBV29-1; d_call: .; cdr3_aa: CSVAQTGNTIYF; cdr3_nt: TGCAGCGTTGCCCAAACTGGAAACACCATATATTTT
j_call: TRBJ1-2; clone_size: .; v_call: TRBV5-6; d_call: .; cdr3_aa: CASRLTGSYGYTF; cdr3_nt: TGTGCCAGCAGGTTAACAGGGAGCTATGGCTACACCTTC
j_call: TRBJ1-5; clone_size: .; v_call: TRBV2; d_call: TRBD1; cdr3_aa: CASTGTGVNQPQHF; cdr3_nt: TGTGCCAGCACCGGGACAGGAGTAAATCAGCCCCAGCATTTT
j_call: TRBJ2-1; clone_size: .; v_call: TRBV29-1; d_call: TRBD1; cdr3_aa: CSVRTGTGQYNEQFF; cdr3_nt: TGCAGCGTCCGAACCGGGACAGGGCAATACAATGAGCAGTTCTTC
j_call: TRBJ2-3; clone_size: .; v_call: TRBV4-2; d_call: .; cdr3_aa: CASSQESAASTDTQYF; cdr3_nt: TGTGCCAGCAGCCAAGAATCGGCGGCCTCCACAGATACGCAGTATTTT
j_call: TRBJ2-7; clone_size: few; v_call: TRBV7-8; d_call: .; cdr3_aa: CASSSILASDREQYF; cdr3_nt: TGTGCCAGCAGCTCTATACTAGCATCGGACAGGGAGCAGTACTTC
j_call: TRBJ1-2; clone_size: .; v_call: TRBV15; d_call: TRBD1; cdr3_aa: CATSRDIEGAGYTF; cdr3_nt: TGTGCCACCAGCAGAGATATCGAGGGGGCAGGCTACACCTTC
j_call: TRBJ2-3; clone_size: .; v_call: TRBV7-2; d_call: .; cdr3_aa: CASSYGQITDTQYF; cdr3_nt: TGTGCCAGCAGTTACGGACAGATCACAGATACGCAGTATTTT
j_call: TRBJ2-1; clone_size: .; v_call: TRBV15; d_call: TRBD2; cdr3_aa: CATSRGAGLAGRDEQFF; cdr3_nt: TGTGCCACCAGCAGAGGGGCTGGACTAGCGGGTCGCGATGAGCAGTTCTTC